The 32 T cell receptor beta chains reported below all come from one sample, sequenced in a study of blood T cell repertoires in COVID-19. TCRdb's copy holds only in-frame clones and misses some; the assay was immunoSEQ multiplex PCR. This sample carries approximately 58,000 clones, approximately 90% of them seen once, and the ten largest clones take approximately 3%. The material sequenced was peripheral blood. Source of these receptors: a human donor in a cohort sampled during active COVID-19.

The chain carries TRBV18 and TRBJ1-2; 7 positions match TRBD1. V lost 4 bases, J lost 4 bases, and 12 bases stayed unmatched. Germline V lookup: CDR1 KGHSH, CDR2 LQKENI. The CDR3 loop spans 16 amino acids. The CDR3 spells CASSRTKGAFPYGYTF. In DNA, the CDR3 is TGTGCCAGCTCACGAACTAAGGGGGCTTTTCCCTATGGCTACACCTTC.

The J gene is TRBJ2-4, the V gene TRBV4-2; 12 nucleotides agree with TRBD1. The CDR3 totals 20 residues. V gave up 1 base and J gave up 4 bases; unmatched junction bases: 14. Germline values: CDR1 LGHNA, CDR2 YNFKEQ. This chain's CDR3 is CASSQGGQGANLGKKNIQYF. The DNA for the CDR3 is TGTGCCAGCAGCCAAGGGGGACAGGGGGCAAACCTCGGCAAGAAAAACATTCAGTACTTC.

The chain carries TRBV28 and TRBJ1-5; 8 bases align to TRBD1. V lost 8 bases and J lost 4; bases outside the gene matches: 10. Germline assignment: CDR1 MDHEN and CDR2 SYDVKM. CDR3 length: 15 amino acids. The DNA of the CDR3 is TGTGCCAGCGCTAACACAGGGGGGAATAATCAGCCCCAGCATTTT. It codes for CASANTGGNNQPQHF.

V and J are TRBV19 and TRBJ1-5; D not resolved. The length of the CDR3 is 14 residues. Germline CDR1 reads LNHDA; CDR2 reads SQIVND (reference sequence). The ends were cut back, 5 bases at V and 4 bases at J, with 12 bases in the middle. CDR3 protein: CASSEEETNQPQHF. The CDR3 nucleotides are TGTGCCAGTAGTGAGGAGGAAACGAATCAGCCCCAGCATTTT.

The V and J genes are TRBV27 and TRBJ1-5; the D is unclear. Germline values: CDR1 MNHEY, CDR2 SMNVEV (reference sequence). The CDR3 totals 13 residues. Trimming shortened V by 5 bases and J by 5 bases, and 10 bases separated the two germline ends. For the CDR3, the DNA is TGTGCCAGCAGTCGCGGGAAGTATCAGCCCCAGCATTTT. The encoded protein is CASSRGKYQPQHF.

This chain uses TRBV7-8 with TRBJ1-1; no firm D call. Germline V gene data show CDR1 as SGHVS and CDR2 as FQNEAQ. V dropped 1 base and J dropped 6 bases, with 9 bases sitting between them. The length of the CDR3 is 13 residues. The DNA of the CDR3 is TGTGCCAGCAGCTTAGGAGGGCAGGCTGAAGCTTTCTTT. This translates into CASSLGGQAEAFF.

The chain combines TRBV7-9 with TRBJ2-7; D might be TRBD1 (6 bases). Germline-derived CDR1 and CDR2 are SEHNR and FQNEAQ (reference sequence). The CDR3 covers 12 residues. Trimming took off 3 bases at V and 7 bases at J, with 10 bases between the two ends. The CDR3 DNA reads TGTGCCAGCAGCTTCGCAGGGGCTGAGCAGTACTTC. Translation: CASSFAGAEQYF.

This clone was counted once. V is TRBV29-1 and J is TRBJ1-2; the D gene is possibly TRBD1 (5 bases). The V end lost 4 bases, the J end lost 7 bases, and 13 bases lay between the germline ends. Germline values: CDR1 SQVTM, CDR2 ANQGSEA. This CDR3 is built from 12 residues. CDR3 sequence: CSVGGLEGGYTF. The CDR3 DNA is TGCAGCGTTGGGGGACTAGAGGGTGGCTACACCTTC.

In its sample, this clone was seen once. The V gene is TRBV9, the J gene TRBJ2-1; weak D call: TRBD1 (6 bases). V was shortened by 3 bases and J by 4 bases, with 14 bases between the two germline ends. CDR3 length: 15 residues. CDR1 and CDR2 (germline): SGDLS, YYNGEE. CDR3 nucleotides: TGTGCCAGCAGCGGCCTCGGGACACATTACAATGAGCAGTTCTTC. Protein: CASSGLGTHYNEQFF.

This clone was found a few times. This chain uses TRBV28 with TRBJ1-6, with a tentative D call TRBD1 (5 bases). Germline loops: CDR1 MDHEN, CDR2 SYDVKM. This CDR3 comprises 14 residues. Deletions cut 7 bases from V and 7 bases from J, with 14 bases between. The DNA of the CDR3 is TGTGCCAGCACCCACGGGGGATCGAATTCACCCCTCCACTTT. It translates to CASTHGGSNSPLHF.

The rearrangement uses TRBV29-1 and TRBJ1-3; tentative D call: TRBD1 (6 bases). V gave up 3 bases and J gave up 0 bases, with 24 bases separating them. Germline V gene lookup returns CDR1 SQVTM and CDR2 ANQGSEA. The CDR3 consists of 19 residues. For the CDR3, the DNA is TGCAGCGTTGATTCTATTCGGGACACTCAAACCAGCTCTGGAAACACCATATATTTT. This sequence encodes CSVDSIRDTQTSSGNTIYF.

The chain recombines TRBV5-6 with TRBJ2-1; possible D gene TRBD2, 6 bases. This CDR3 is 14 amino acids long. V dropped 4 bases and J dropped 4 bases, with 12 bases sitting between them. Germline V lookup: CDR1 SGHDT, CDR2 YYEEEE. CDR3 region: CASSGIAAYNEQFF. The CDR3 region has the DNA TGTGCCAGCAGCGGGATAGCGGCTTACAATGAGCAGTTCTTC.

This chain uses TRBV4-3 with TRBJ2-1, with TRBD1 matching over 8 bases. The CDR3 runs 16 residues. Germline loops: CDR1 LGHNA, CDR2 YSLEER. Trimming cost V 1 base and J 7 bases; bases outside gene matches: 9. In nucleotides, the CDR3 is TGCGCCAGCAGCCAAGGGAGAGGACAGGGAAGGAATGAGCAGTTCTTC. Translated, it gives CASSQGRGQGRNEQFF.

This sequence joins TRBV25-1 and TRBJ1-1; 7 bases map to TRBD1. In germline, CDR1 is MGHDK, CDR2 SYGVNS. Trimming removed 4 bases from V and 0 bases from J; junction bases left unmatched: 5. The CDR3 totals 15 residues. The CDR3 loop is CASSVSGTVNTEAFF. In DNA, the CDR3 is TGTGCCAGCAGTGTATCCGGGACAGTGAACACTGAAGCTTTCTTT.

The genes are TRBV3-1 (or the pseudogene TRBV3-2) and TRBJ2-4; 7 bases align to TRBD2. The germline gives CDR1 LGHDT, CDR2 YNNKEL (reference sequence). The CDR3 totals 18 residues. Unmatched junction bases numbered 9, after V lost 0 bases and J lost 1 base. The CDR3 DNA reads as TGTGCCAGCAGCCAAGATCTCCCCCTAGCGGTCGCCAAAAACATTCAGTACTTC. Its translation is CASSQDLPLAVAKNIQYF.

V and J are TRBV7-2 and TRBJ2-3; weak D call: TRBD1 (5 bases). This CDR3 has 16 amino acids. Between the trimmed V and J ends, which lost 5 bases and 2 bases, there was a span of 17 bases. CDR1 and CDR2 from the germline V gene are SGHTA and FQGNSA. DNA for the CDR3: TGTGCCAGCAGCGCGACCAGGGTGGCGTCCACAGATACGCAGTATTTT. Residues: CASSATRVASTDTQYF.

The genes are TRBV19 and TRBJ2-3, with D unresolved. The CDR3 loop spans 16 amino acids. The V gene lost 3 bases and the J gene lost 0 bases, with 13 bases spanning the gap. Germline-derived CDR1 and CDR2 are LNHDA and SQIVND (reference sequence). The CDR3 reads CASSMVRRSSTDTQYF. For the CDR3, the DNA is TGTGCCAGTAGTATGGTACGCCGGTCTAGCACAGATACGCAGTATTTT.

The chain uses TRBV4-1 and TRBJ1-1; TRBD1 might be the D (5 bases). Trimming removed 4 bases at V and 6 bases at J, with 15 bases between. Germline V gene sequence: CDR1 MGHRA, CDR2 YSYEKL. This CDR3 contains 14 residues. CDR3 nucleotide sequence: TGCGCCAGCAGCCCGGGGGGAGGGTCGGCTGAAGCTTTCTTT. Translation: CASSPGGGSAEAFF.

This CDR3 reads CASRRQGSDTEAFF. The CDR3 DNA follows: TGTGCCAGCAGGAGACAGGGGTCGGACACTGAAGCTTTCTTT. The V call is TRBV27, the J call TRBJ1-1, with 8 bases lining up with TRBD1. Germline trimming cut 6 bases from V and 3 bases from J; bases unmatched to any gene: 6. CDR1 is MNHEY and CDR2 is SMNVEV in the germline V gene (reference sequence). The CDR3 is 14 residues long.

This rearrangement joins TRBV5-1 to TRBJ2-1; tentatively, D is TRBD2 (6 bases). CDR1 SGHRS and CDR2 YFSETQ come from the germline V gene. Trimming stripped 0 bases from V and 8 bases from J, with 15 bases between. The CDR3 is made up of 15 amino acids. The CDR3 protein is CASSLDGRLDDEQFF. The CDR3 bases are TGCGCCAGCAGCTTGGATGGTCGACTAGACGATGAGCAGTTCTTC. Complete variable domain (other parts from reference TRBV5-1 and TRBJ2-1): KAGVTQTPRYLIKTRGQQVTLSCSPISGHRSVSWYQQTPGQGLQFLFEYFSETQRNKGNFPGRFSGRQFSNSRSEMNVSTLELGDSALYLCASSLDGRLDDEQFFGPGTRLTVL.

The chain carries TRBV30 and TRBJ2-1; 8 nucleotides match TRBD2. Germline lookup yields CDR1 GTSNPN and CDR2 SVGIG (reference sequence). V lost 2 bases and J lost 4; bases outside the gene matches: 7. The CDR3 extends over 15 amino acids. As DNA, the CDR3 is TGTGCCTGGAGTCCCCCGGCGGGGGGTTACAATGAGCAGTTCTTC. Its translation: CAWSPPAGGYNEQFF. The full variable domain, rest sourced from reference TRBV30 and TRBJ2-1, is SQTIHQWPATLVQPVGSPLSLECTVEGTSNPNLYWYRQAAGRGLQLLFYSVGIGQISSEVPQNLSASRPQDRQFILSSKKLLLSDSGFYLCAWSPPAGGYNEQFFGPGTRLTVL.

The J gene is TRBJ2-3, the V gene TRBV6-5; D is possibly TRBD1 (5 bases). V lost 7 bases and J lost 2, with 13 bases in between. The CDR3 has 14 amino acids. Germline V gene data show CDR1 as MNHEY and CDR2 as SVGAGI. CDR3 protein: CASMSRGATDTQYF. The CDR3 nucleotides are TGTGCCAGCATGAGTAGGGGTGCCACAGATACGCAGTATTTT.

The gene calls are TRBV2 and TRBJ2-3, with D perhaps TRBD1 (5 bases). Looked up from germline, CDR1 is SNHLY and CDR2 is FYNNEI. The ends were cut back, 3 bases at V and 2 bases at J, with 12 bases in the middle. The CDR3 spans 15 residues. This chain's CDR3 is CASSEGRSDTDTQYF. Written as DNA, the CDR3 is TGTGCCAGCAGTGAGGGGCGGTCTGACACAGATACGCAGTATTTT.

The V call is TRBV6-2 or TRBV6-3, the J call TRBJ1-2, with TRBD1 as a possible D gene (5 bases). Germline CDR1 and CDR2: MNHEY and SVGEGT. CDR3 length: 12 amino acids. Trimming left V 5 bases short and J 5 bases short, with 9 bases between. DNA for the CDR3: TGTGCCAGCAGTCGACAGTTTTATGGCTACACCTTC. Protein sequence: CASSRQFYGYTF.

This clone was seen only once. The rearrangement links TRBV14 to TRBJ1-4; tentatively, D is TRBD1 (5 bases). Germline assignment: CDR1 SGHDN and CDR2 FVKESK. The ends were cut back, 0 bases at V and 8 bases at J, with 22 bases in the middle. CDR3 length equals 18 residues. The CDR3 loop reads CASSQDVTGSRRNEKLFF. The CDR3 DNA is TGTGCCAGCAGCCAAGATGTTACAGGTTCGAGGCGTAACGAAAAACTGTTTTTT. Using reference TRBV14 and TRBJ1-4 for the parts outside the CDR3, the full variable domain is EAGVTQFPSHSVIEKGQTVTLRCDPISGHDNLYWYRRVMGKEIKFLLHFVKESKQDESGMPNNRFLAERTGGTYSTLKVQPAELEDSGVYFCASSQDVTGSRRNEKLFFGSGTQLSVL.

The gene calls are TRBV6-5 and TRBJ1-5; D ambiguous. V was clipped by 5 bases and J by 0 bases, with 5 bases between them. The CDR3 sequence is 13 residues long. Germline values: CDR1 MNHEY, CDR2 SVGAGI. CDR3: CASSRDSNQPQHF. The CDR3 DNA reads TGTGCCAGCAGTCGGGATAGCAATCAGCCCCAGCATTTT.

The CDR3 loop reads CASASLRGGTDTQYF. The CDR3 DNA reads as TGTGCCAGCGCCTCGCTGCGGGGGGGAACAGATACGCAGTATTTT. The rearrangement joins TRBV7-9 to TRBJ2-3; 9 bases are shared with TRBD2. The V gene's germline CDR1 is SEHNR and CDR2 FQNEAQ (reference sequence). The CDR3 extends over 15 amino acids. V was clipped by 8 bases and J by 3 bases; unmatched bases: 9.

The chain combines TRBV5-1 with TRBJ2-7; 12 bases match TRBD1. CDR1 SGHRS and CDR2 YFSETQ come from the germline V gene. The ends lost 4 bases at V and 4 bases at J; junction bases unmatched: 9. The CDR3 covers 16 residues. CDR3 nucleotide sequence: TGCGCCAGCAGCCCCTCCGGGACAGGGGGCCCATACGAGCAGTACTTC. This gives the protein CASSPSGTGGPYEQYF.

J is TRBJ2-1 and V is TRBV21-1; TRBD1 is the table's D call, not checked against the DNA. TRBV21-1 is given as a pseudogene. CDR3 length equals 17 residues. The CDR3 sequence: CASSKRPEQGAGNEQFF. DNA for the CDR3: TGTGCCAGCAGCAAACGGCCTGAACAGGGGGCTGGGAATGAGCAGTTCTTC.

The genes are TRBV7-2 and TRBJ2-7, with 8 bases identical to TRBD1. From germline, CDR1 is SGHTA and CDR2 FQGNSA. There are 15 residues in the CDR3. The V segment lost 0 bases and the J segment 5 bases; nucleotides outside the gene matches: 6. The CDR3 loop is CASSLAGQGIHEQYF. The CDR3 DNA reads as TGTGCCAGCAGCTTAGCAGGACAGGGTATCCACGAGCAGTACTTC.

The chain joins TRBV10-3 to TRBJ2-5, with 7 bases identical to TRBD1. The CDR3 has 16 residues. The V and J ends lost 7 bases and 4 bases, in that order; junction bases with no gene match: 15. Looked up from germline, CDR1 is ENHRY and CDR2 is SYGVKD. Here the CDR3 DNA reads TGTGCCATCAACGACCGGGACAGTAAGGGGTCAGAGACCCAGTACTTC. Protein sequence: CAINDRDSKGSETQYF.

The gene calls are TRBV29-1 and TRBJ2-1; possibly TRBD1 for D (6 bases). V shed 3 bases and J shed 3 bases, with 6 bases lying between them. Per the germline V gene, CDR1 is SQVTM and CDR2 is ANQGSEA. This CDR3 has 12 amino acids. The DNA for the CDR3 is TGCAGCGTTGAGGACAGCTACAATGAGCAGTTCTTC. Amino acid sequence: CSVEDSYNEQFF.